These 5 T cell receptor beta chains were sequenced from one sample in a study of T cells after yellow fever vaccination (dated by TCRdb to the late 2010s). The library came from 5' RACE. Sequencing was carried out with an Illumina HiSeq 2500. The public reads were reanalyzed by TCRdb: fastp trimming at Q25, MiXCR alignment, in-frame beta chains only. CDR3 protein sequences are deduplicated, and each keeps its most common genes and DNA. For this sample the table gives 500,000 to 650,000 distinct CDR3 sequences, of which over 9% were detected only once. The top ten constitute approximately 15% of the sample. The sample's treatment or condition label, decoded: live attenuated yellow fever vaccine strain. The source material was PBMCs, sampled on the day of the yellow fever booster vaccination. These receptors were obtained from a young man who received the YFV17D yellow fever vaccine.

The chain employs TRBV30 and TRBJ1-6, with a tentative D call TRBD1 (6 bases). Germline V gives CDR1 GTSNPN, CDR2 SVGIG (reference sequence). V was pared by 1 base and J by 2 bases, with 15 bases between. The CDR3 sequence is 17 residues long. DNA for the CDR3: TGTGCCTGGAGTGGAGACAGGACGGTACCCTATAATTCACCCCTCCACTTT. It is translated as CAWSGDRTVPYNSPLHF.

V gene TRBV27 combines with J gene TRBJ2-1; 8 bases are a match to TRBD2. The CDR3 consists of 15 residues. After removal of 5 bases from V and 2 bases from J, the junction contained 5 bases not matched to a gene. CDR1 is MNHEY and CDR2 is SMNVEV in the germline V gene (reference sequence). The CDR3 nucleotides read TGTGCCAGCAGTACACGGGAGGGTCCCTACAATGAGCAGTTCTTC. Protein: CASSTREGPYNEQFF.

The chain carries TRBV28 and TRBJ2-5; 8 nucleotides match TRBD1. Germline V CDR1 and CDR2: MDHEN, SYDVKM. V gave up 4 bases and J gave up 4 bases; unmatched junction bases: 5. This CDR3 comprises 14 residues. The CDR3 DNA reads TGTGCCAGCAGTTCCACAGGGGGGTCAGAGACCCAGTACTTC. It yields the protein CASSSTGGSETQYF.

This clonotype was detected ten times or more. This chain connects TRBV20-1 to TRBJ1-5; 8 positions match TRBD1. The CDR3 is 14 amino acids. Germline V gene sequence: CDR1 DFQATT, CDR2 SNEGSKA (reference sequence). Unmatched junction bases numbered 9, after V lost 6 bases and J lost 5 bases. This CDR3 reads CSALDRGRDQPQHF. As DNA, the CDR3 is TGCAGTGCACTTGACAGGGGCCGAGATCAGCCCCAGCATTTT.

This clonotype was recorded a few times. The chain carries TRBV21-1 and TRBJ2-7. TRBV21-1 is deemed a pseudogene. The CDR3 is made up of 14 amino acids. In DNA, the CDR3 is TGTGCCAGCAGCAACGAAACAGTAACCTACGAGCAGTACTTC. It codes for CASSNETVTYEQYF.